This entry concerns a single T cell receptor beta chain. Its antigen is unidentified. This sample is drawn from a study of T cell responses to AZD1222 COVID-19 vaccine. Findings of the study overall: The donor cohort was predominantly white British with a female majority, and clonal diversity may have been underestimated.

Germline CDR1 and CDR2: SEHNR and FQNEAQ (reference sequence). V lost 6 bases and J lost 0, with 8 bases in between. CDR3 length: 13 residues. Assay used: immunoSEQ multiplex PCR; TCRdb lists only in-frame clones, some missing. Here the sample spans around 78,000 clones, under 90% being singletons. The sample was peripheral blood, taken 28 days after the second AZD1222 dose. This clonotype originated in an adult who received the AZD1222 COVID-19 vaccine. This chain joins TRBV7-9 and TRBJ1-1, with no clear D. DNA of the CDR3: TGTGCCAGCAGGAACGAGGTGAACACTGAAGCTTTCTTT. This encodes CASRNEVNTEAFF.